Sequencing of this T cell receptor beta chain was carried out in a study of T cells in Graves' hyperthyroidism and ophthalmopathy. Study-wide findings and caveats: Classification by a 13 V-J model distinguished ophthalmopathy from stable hyperthyroidism. Most expanded thyroid clonotypes above 0.001 recurred in blood.

Researchers amplified the TCR beta CDR3 regions from RNA transcripts. Researchers ran a first-round RT-PCR on the TCR CDR3 using the HTBI primer set. TCRdb re-derived calls from the multiplex PCR reads in MiXCR, one entry per CDR3 protein. The repertoire holds about 700,000 distinct CDR3 sequences, less than 15% seen once, with 10% in the top ten. This clonotype was found a few times. Its antigen is not identified. CDR1 and CDR2 from the germline V gene are MGHRA and YSYEKL. The length of the CDR3 is 19 residues. Trimming removed 2 bases from V and 3 bases from J; junction bases left unmatched: 15. Orbital computed tomography and thyroid ultrasound, together with serum TRAb and thyroxine and clinical symptoms, were used for diagnoses.

The specimen sequenced was blood. The chain recombines TRBV4-1 with TRBJ2-7, with 11 bases lining up with TRBD2. The clonotype comes from a young woman with Graves' hyperthyroidism. The CDR3 region is CASSQITSGRSVADYEQYF. The CDR3 region has the DNA TGCGCCAGCAGCCAAATAACTAGCGGGAGATCAGTGGCGGACTACGAGCAGTACTTC.